This T cell receptor beta chain was sequenced for a study of blood T cell repertoires in COVID-19 (dated by TCRdb to 2018 to 2021). Regarding the research as a whole: Samples from collaborators originated in the United States, Italy and Spain and spanned both the acute and convalescent phases of COVID-19. Subjects who had been exposed to COVID-19, were actively infected with it, or had recovered from it provided the deeply sampled blood TCRbeta repertoires that made up the dataset. The material from the prospective study consisted of cDNA or gDNA derived from T cells, B-cell-depleted T cells, or PBMCs. A freely available public database, intended as a resource for researchers studying the immune response to SARS-CoV-2, is where the repertoires were released. Where available, HLA class I and class II types were taken from metadata supplied by the sample provider and were not determined by assay-based typing. The samples were drawn from the first 160 participants of the ongoing ImmuneRACE study and from 950 to 1,500 subjects provided by 6 global collaborators. Sample metadata almost always included a de-identified subject ID, COVID-19 status, age in years and sex. Findings and caveats that apply to the study as a whole: How much clinical and demographic metadata was included differed by source and by participant, and the metadata was provided uncurated.

Whole blood was collected in K2EDTA tubes by collaborating institutions according to the institutions' own protocols. Collaborator samples were shipped for TCRbeta analysis as frozen whole blood, isolated PBMCs, or DNA extracted from either sample type. V loses 3 bases of germline sequence and J loses 9 bases, and the interval between the two ends is 11 bases. Inclusive of the bounding cysteine and phenylalanine, the CDR3 is 13 residues long. Of all the DNA, just the CDR3 is kept, 39 bases in frame from base 1. The germline V gene (reference sequence) yields LNHDA for CDR1 and SQIVND for CDR2. The immunoSEQ Assay, a bias-controlled multiplex PCR, was used to amplify TCRbeta CDR3 regions from genomic DNA. As for the authors' bioinformatics: Nucleated cell counts per sample were estimated from amplification of reference gene primers within the assay. To quantify the absolute abundance of each unique TCRbeta CDR3 rearrangement, sequence reads were collapsed and filtered. Productive Simpson clonality was computed per sample as the square root of Simpson's diversity index over productive rearrangements. TCRdb re-hosts the immuneACCESS table, in-frame sequences only. Its copies lack some clones; in the studies checked, an unresolved V gene accounts for under half of them, and the cause for the rest is not known. For V, J and clone size, that table is used; D and trimming come from the DNA. This sample comprises about 190,000 clones, approximately 80% of them detected only once. The ten largest make up about an eighth of the sample.

On this clone: Its antigen specificity is not known. No qualities accompany the bases; no much larger clone lies one base away.

The rearranged segments are TRBV19 and TRBJ2-2; a confident D gene designation cannot be given. The source is a woman aged 45-60 years with acute or convalescent COVID-19. The sequencing input was peripheral blood. The bases read TGTGCCAGTAGTATCGACGGGTTCCGGGAGCTGTTTTTT. The resulting protein is CASSIDGFRELFF.